This passage covers 4 T cell receptor beta chains from one sample sequenced in a study of blood T cell repertoires in COVID-19. This table comes from immunoSEQ multiplex PCR, and its TCRdb copy is limited to in-frame clones, with some not included. The repertoire has about 220,000 clones, about 90% of them found once; the top ten carry under 2.5%. Source material: peripheral blood. Receptor source: a man in his forties with active or convalescent COVID-19.

This chain connects TRBV7-9 to TRBJ2-1; 9 nucleotides agree with TRBD1. The CDR3 totals 14 residues. Germline loops: CDR1 SEHNR, CDR2 FQNEAQ (reference sequence). With V trimmed by 1 base and J by 9 bases, 4 bases remained unmatched. The CDR3 loop reads CASSLEGTGIEQFF. CDR3 bases: TGTGCCAGCAGCTTAGAAGGGACAGGGATTGAGCAGTTCTTC.

The chain combines TRBV6-1 with TRBJ1-2, with 10 bases aligning to TRBD1. The CDR3 runs 14 residues. V lost 2 bases to trimming and J lost 7 bases; unmatched junction nucleotides: 4. CDR1 is MNHNS and CDR2 is SASEGT in the germline V gene. CDR3 coding DNA: TGTGCCAGCAGTGAATTGGGGACAGGGGCTGGCTACACCTTC. Its translation: CASSELGTGAGYTF.

The DNA for the CDR3 is TGTGCCAGCAGTGATCAATACAATGAGCAGTTCTTC. It yields the protein CASSDQYNEQFF. The V and J genes are TRBV6-1 and TRBJ2-1; D ambiguous. Looked up from germline, CDR1 is MNHNS and CDR2 is SASEGT. With 3 bases removed from V and 4 bases from J, the gap between germline ends came to 4 bases. The CDR3 has 12 amino acids.

A note on this clone: Other DNA sequences in the same sample also yield this CDR3. The genes are TRBV9 and TRBJ1-5, with D hard to call. Germline V gives CDR1 SGDLS, CDR2 YYNGEE. V was shortened by 0 bases and J by 4 bases, with 5 bases between the two germline ends. The CDR3 loop spans 13 amino acids. CDR3 in DNA: TGTGCCAGCAGCGTAGGGCAGAATCAGCCCCAGCATTTT. This translates into CASSVGQNQPQHF.